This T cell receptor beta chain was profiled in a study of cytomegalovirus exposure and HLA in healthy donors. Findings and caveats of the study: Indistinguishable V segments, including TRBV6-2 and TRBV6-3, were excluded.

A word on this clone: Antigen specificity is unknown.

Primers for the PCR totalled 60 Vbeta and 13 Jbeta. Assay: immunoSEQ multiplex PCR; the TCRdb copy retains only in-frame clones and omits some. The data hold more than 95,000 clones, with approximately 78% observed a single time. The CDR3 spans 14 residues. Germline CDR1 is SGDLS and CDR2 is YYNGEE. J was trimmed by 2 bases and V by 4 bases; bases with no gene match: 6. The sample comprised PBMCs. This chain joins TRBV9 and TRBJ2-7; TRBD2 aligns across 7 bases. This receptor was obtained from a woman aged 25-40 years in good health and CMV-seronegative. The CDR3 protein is CASSTSSGAYEQYF. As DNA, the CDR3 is TGTGCCAGCAGCACGTCTAGCGGAGCCTACGAGCAGTACTTC.